Following are 21 T cell receptor beta chains from one sample sequenced in a study of T cells in Graves' hyperthyroidism and ophthalmopathy. TCR beta CDR3 regions were amplified from RNA transcripts. Using the HTBI primer set, a first-round RT-PCR was run on the TCR CDR3. MiXCR was run by TCRdb on the multiplex PCR reads, yielding one entry per CDR3 protein. The sample carries fewer than 500,000 distinct CDR3 sequences, roughly 13% recorded once. The sequencing sample was made of blood. The receptor source for this set is a man aged 30 to 39 with Graves' hyperthyroidism that later progressed to Graves' ophthalmopathy.

The table lists this clonotype with many counts. The V call is TRBV28, the J call TRBJ1-6; D is unresolved. The CDR3 loop spans 12 amino acids. Germline values: CDR1 MDHEN, CDR2 SYDVKM. V was shortened by 3 bases and J by 10 bases, with 7 bases between the two germline ends. CDR3 in DNA: TGTGCCAGCAGTTTGGAGGGCTCACCCCTCCACTTT. It encodes CASSLEGSPLHF. Filled out from reference TRBV28 and TRBJ1-6, the complete variable domain reads DVKVTQSSRYLVKRTGEKVFLECVQDMDHENMFWYRQDPGLGLRLIYFSYDVKMKEKGDIPEGYSVSREKKERFSLILESASTNQTSMYLCASSLEGSPLHFGNGTRLTVT.

This clonotype was observed many times. The chain couples TRBV7-9 to TRBJ1-2; 11 positions match TRBD1. Unmatched junction bases numbered 1, after V lost 1 base and J lost 3 bases. The CDR3 contains 15 residues. Germline CDR1 is SEHNR and CDR2 is FQNEAQ (reference sequence). The CDR3 DNA follows: TGTGCCAGCAGCTTAGGGACAGGGGGCGACTATGGCTACACCTTC. Translated: CASSLGTGGDYGYTF. Based on the CDR3 plus reference TRBV7-9 and TRBJ1-2, the full variable domain is DTGVSQNPRHKITKRGQNVTFRCDPISEHNRLYWYRQTLGQGPEFLTYFQNEAQLEKSRLLSDRFSAERPKGSFSTLEIQRTEQGDSAMYLCASSLGTGGDYGYTFGSGTRLTVV.

This clonotype was detected ten times or more. The chain carries TRBV12-5 and TRBJ1-1; 8 nucleotides align to TRBD1. This CDR3 has 18 amino acids. The germline gives CDR1 LGHNT, CDR2 FRNRAP. The ends lost 2 bases at V and 1 base at J; junction bases unmatched: 12. CDR3: CASGLFLGGQVPNTEAFF. The CDR3 DNA is TGTGCTAGTGGTTTGTTCCTCGGGGGACAGGTCCCGAACACTGAAGCTTTCTTT.

This clonotype was seen many times. The chain carries TRBV6-6 and TRBJ1-1, with 9 bases identical to TRBD1. This CDR3 is built from 15 residues. Germline V gives CDR1 MNHNY, CDR2 SVGAGI (reference sequence). Germline trimming cut 0 bases from V and 5 bases from J; bases unmatched to any gene: 4. For the CDR3, the DNA is TGTGCCAGCAGTTACTCCGGGACAGGGAGGACTGAAGCTTTCTTT. This codes for CASSYSGTGRTEAFF.

This clonotype has a single count. The chain carries TRBV5-4 and TRBJ2-3; 8 nucleotides line up with TRBD2. The CDR3 has 17 residues. CDR1 SGHNT and CDR2 YYREEE come from the germline V gene (reference sequence). The J segment lost 4 bases and the V segment lost 4 bases, leaving 14 bases of the junction unmatched. DNA for the CDR3: TGTGCCAGCAGCCCCAACCCGGCGGGGGGCCCGGCAGATACGCAGTATTTT. Its protein is CASSPNPAGGPADTQYF.

This clonotype was counted between two and nine times. The chain links TRBV4-2 to TRBJ2-3, with 14 bases fitting TRBD2. Germline CDR1 LGHNA, CDR2 YNFKEQ. V trimming: 1 base; J trimming: 6 bases; junction bases outside the gene matches: 6. This CDR3 has 17 amino acids. The CDR3 sequence: CASSQVVTSGGADTQYF. CDR3 in DNA: TGTGCCAGCAGCCAAGTGGTGACTAGCGGGGGGGCCGATACGCAGTATTTT.

The V and J genes are TRBV4-1 and TRBJ1-4, with 9 bases matching TRBD1. Germline V gives CDR1 MGHRA, CDR2 YSYEKL. This CDR3 is built from 15 residues. V gave up 2 bases and J gave up 11 bases; unmatched junction bases: 9. In DNA, the CDR3 is TGCGCCAGCAGCCAAATCACAACAGGGGGCGGCAAACTGTTTTTT. Protein sequence: CASSQITTGGGKLFF.

This clonotype was recorded at least ten times. The chain combines TRBV11-2 with TRBJ2-2; 8 bases fit TRBD2. CDR1 and CDR2 (germline): SGHAT, FQNNGV. The CDR3 is 16 residues long. The V gene end was trimmed by 0 bases and the J gene end by 9 bases; junction bases not matched to a gene: 9. CDR3 sequence reads: CASSLDGGAGWRELFF. CDR3 in DNA: TGTGCCAGCAGCTTAGACGGGGGGGCCGGTTGGAGGGAGCTGTTTTTT.

Note on this clonotype: A much larger clone lies one base from this, so it may be a read error. The V call is TRBV4-1, the J call TRBJ1-6, with TRBD1 matching over 9 bases. Germline V gives CDR1 MGHRA, CDR2 YSYEKL. CDR3 size: 14 residues. The CDR3 protein is CTSSQATGGSPLHF. The CDR3 DNA reads TGCACCAGCAGCCAAGCGACAGGGGGTTCACCCCTCCACTTT.

The sample holds many counts of this clonotype. The rearrangement uses TRBV11-2 and TRBJ2-1, with 7 positions matching TRBD2. Germline V CDR1 and CDR2: SGHAT, FQNNGV. This CDR3 is built from 15 residues. V shed 4 bases, J shed 4 bases, and the junction held 7 bases outside the gene matches. The CDR3 reads CASSSPAGAYNEQFF. Written as DNA, the CDR3 is TGTGCCAGCAGCTCCCCGGCGGGAGCATACAATGAGCAGTTCTTC.

This clonotype appeared a single time. The chain joins TRBV5-1 to TRBJ2-2; TRBD2 is a possible D gene (6 bases). The length of the CDR3 is 14 residues. Trimming removed 4 bases from V and 5 bases from J, with 12 bases in between. Germline V CDR1 and CDR2: SGHRS, YFSETQ. This CDR3 is CASSRGYTTGELFF. The CDR3 DNA reads as TGCGCCAGCAGCCGGGGGTATACGACCGGGGAGCTGTTTTTT.

The CDR3 DNA sequence: TGTGCCAGCAGCCAAGGCAGGGGGGAGAACAATGAGCAGTTCTTC. As protein: CASSQGRGENNEQFF. V gene TRBV4-2 combines with J gene TRBJ2-1; a weak D match, TRBD1 (7 bases). V gave up 1 base and J gave up 5 bases, with 12 bases separating them. Per germline, CDR1 LGHNA and CDR2 YNFKEQ. This CDR3 contains 15 residues.

The chain uses TRBV20-1 and TRBJ1-5; D is undetermined. CDR3 length: 15 residues. Trimming shortened V by 6 bases and J by 2 bases, and 17 bases separated the two germline ends. Germline V gene sequence: CDR1 DFQATT, CDR2 SNEGSKA (reference sequence). The CDR3 DNA reads as TGCAGTGCAACCCGGGCCCCTCGGGGCAATCAGCCCCAGCATTTT. Translated, it gives CSATRAPRGNQPQHF.

The chain employs TRBV7-9 and TRBJ1-4, with D hard to call. There are 14 residues in the CDR3. Germline V gene sequence: CDR1 SEHNR, CDR2 FQNEAQ (reference sequence). V was shortened by 3 bases and J by 7 bases, with 12 bases between the two germline ends. This CDR3 reads CASSLEGWGEKLFF. The CDR3 DNA reads TGTGCCAGCAGCTTGGAGGGATGGGGTGAAAAACTGTTTTTT.

This clonotype has more than one count but fewer than ten. The V call is TRBV5-5, the J call TRBJ1-5; no clear D gene. The germline V gene encodes CDR1 SGHKS and CDR2 YYEKEE (reference sequence). CDR3 length: 14 amino acids. The V end was cut by 4 bases, the J end by 0 bases, with 8 bases between. The CDR3 spells CASSPDDSNQPQHF. DNA of the CDR3: TGTGCCAGCAGCCCCGACGATAGCAATCAGCCCCAGCATTTT.

This clonotype has at least ten counts. The chain combines TRBV2 with TRBJ1-1; D not resolved. V was cut by 2 bases and J by 0 bases, with 13 bases left in between. Germline lookup yields CDR1 SNHLY and CDR2 FYNNEI. The CDR3 has 16 amino acids. The CDR3 DNA reads as TGTGCCAGCAGTGAATGGGCCCAAGGAATGAACACTGAAGCTTTCTTT. This gives the protein CASSEWAQGMNTEAFF.

As regards this clonotype: This may come from a read error, since a much larger clone is one base off. This chain uses TRBV15 with TRBJ2-1; D is undetermined. CDR3 size: 15 residues. From germline, CDR1 is LNHNV and CDR2 YYDKDF (reference sequence). CDR3 in amino acids: CAISYLEDGYNEQFF. The CDR3 bases are TGTGCCATCAGCTACCTTGAGGACGGATACAATGAGCAGTTCTTC.

The chain uses TRBV19 and TRBJ2-2; no firm D call. Germline CDR1 reads LNHDA; CDR2 reads SQIVND (reference sequence). Trimming pared 1 base from V and 0 bases from J, leaving 9 bases between. CDR3 length equals 16 residues. CDR3 amino acids: CASSIAQVPNTGELFF. The CDR3, as DNA: TGTGCCAGTAGTATAGCTCAGGTTCCGAACACCGGGGAGCTGTTTTTT.

This clonotype was recorded at least ten times. The rearrangement joins TRBV30 to TRBJ1-1, with D hard to call. The CDR3 loop spans 11 amino acids. V was shortened by 6 bases and J by 6 bases, with 11 bases between the two germline ends. Looked up from germline, CDR1 is GTSNPN and CDR2 is SVGIG (reference sequence). The CDR3 loop is CACTWGAEAFF. The CDR3 DNA is TGTGCCTGCACTTGGGGAGCTGAAGCTTTCTTT.

In its sample, this clonotype was seen many times. The rearrangement joins TRBV28 to TRBJ2-1; TRBD2 matches at 16 bases. The V gene end was trimmed by 5 bases and the J gene end by 0 bases; junction bases not matched to a gene: 7. The CDR3 sequence is 19 residues long. Germline CDR1 and CDR2: MDHEN and SYDVKM. As DNA, the CDR3 is TGTGCCAGCAGTAGTCCCGGGACTAGCGGGGGGGCCTCCTACAATGAGCAGTTCTTC. It codes for CASSSPGTSGGASYNEQFF.

Only a few counts were recorded for this clonotype. The chain joins TRBV15 to TRBJ1-2, with 7 nucleotides matching TRBD1. This CDR3 has 17 amino acids. Trimming took 0 bases from V and 4 from J; bases not matched to a gene: 11. CDR1 and CDR2 from the germline V gene are LNHNV and YYDKDF (reference sequence). In DNA, the CDR3 is TGTGCCACCAGCAGAGATTACCGACAGGGAAGAGTCTATGGCTACACCTTC. It yields the protein CATSRDYRQGRVYGYTF.